This T cell receptor (beta chain) stems from a study of blood T cell repertoires in COVID-19. Study at large: Acute and convalescent COVID-19 specimens originated in the United States, Italy and Spain.

As to this clone: The germline gene is not matched at one end of the junction; a read error may be the cause.

The assay was immunoSEQ multiplex PCR, and TCRdb's table has in-frame clones only and misses some. Of some 250,000 clones in the sample, nearly 90% were seen once. The CDR3 contains 8 residues. Per the germline V gene, CDR1 is MNHEY and CDR2 is SMNVEV (reference sequence). Source material: peripheral blood. This clonotype originated in a woman aged 25 to 39 with acute or convalescent COVID-19. The chain links TRBV27 to TRBJ2-3, with D hard to call. The CDR3 is CVTDTQYF. The CDR3 bases are TGCGTCACAGATACGCAGTATTTT.